The 27 T cell receptor beta chains in this list originate from one sample, sequenced in a study of T cell responses to AZD1222 COVID-19 vaccine. Some clones are missing from TCRdb's copy, which holds only in-frame ones; the method was immunoSEQ multiplex PCR. The table shows tens of thousands of clones, with roughly 80% occurring only once. Here the sequenced sample was peripheral blood, taken on day 0 of AZD1222 vaccination. The source of these receptors is an adult in good health.

Turning to this clone: Distinct nucleotide sequences in the sample also encode this CDR3. The chain uses TRBV7-2 and TRBJ2-3; D is unclear. From germline, CDR1 is SGHTA and CDR2 FQGNSA. The CDR3 is 15 residues long. V was pared by 0 bases and J by 0 bases, with 7 bases between. The CDR3 region is CASSLAGVSTDTQYF. CDR3 DNA: TGTGCCAGCAGCTTAGCGGGCGTCAGCACAGATACGCAGTATTTT.

The rearrangement joins TRBV10-3 to TRBJ1-2; 7 bases line up with TRBD1. Germline trimming cut 6 bases from V and 3 bases from J; bases unmatched to any gene: 1. CDR1 is ENHRY and CDR2 is SYGVKD in the germline V gene. The CDR3 has 12 amino acids. CDR3 loop: CAISDRDYGYTF. CDR3 sequence (DNA): TGTGCCATCAGCGACAGGGACTATGGCTACACCTTC.

J is TRBJ1-6 and V is TRBV13, with 9 bases that match TRBD1. J gave up 0 bases and V 6 bases, and 3 bases lay outside the gene matches. This CDR3 spans 16 amino acids. CDR1 and CDR2 from the germline V gene are PRHDT and FYEKMQ (reference sequence). The CDR3 is CASSGQGSSYNSPLHF. DNA of the CDR3: TGTGCCAGCAGTGGACAGGGGAGCTCCTATAATTCACCCCTCCACTTT.

This clone came up a few times. One end of the junction fails to match germline, which may point to a read error. The chain recombines TRBV7-7 with TRBJ2-1; tentatively, D is TRBD2 (5 bases). CDR1 SSHAT and CDR2 FNYEAQ come from the germline V gene (reference sequence). The CDR3 loop spans 13 amino acids. CDR3 sequence reads: CASSSAGRNEQFF. For the CDR3, the DNA is TGTGCTAGCAGCTCCGCGGGTCGAAATGAGCAGTTCTTC. Full variable domain (rest looked up from reference TRBV7-7 and TRBJ2-1): GAGVSQSPRYKVTKRGQDVTLRCDPISSHATLYWYQQALGQGPEFLTYFNYEAQPDKSGLPSDRFSAERPEGSISTLTIQRTEQRDSAMYRCASSSAGRNEQFFGPGTRLTVL.

This rearrangement joins TRBV12-5 to TRBJ1-1, with a tentative D call TRBD1 (6 bases). V lost 0 bases, J lost 6 bases, and 8 bases lay in between. Per germline, CDR1 LGHNT and CDR2 FRNRAP. The length of the CDR3 is 13 residues. In nucleotides, the CDR3 is TGTGCTAGTGGTTTGGTAGGGGGTGCTGAAGCTTTCTTT. It codes for CASGLVGGAEAFF.

The sample holds a few counts of this clone. The chain couples TRBV5-8 to TRBJ2-7; a possible D gene is TRBD2 (6 bases). Germline CDR1 and CDR2: SGHTS and YDEGEE. This CDR3 contains 16 residues. Between the trimmed V and J ends, which lost 4 bases and 7 bases, there was a span of 24 bases. Here the CDR3 reads CASSATDGTALLEQYF. The CDR3 DNA follows: TGTGCCAGCAGCGCCACTGACGGGACTGCACTACTTGAGCAGTACTTC.

This clone was observed a few times. J is TRBJ2-2 and V is TRBV9; D remains ambiguous. V shed 3 bases and J shed 2 bases, with 2 bases lying between them. The germline V gene has CDR1 SGDLS and CDR2 YYNGEE. The CDR3 is made up of 12 amino acids. The CDR3 DNA reads as TGTGCCAGCAGCGCAAACACCGGGGAGCTGTTTTTT. This sequence encodes CASSANTGELFF.

This clone has more than one count but fewer than ten. The chain carries TRBV7-2 and TRBJ2-1; 9 bases are shared with TRBD2. This CDR3 has 15 amino acids. V shed 0 bases, J shed 9 bases, and the junction held 6 bases outside the gene matches. Germline assignment: CDR1 SGHTA and CDR2 FQGNSA. CDR3 in amino acids: CASSLAGGGVGEQFF. The CDR3 nucleotides are TGTGCCAGCAGCTTAGCAGGCGGGGGGGTTGGTGAGCAGTTCTTC.

The chain combines TRBV7-9 with TRBJ2-2; tentative D call: TRBD2 (5 bases). Trimming cost V 0 bases and J 6 bases, with 8 bases left between them. The V gene's germline CDR1 is SEHNR and CDR2 FQNEAQ (reference sequence). This CDR3 is 14 amino acids long. The CDR3 is CASSLAEGSGELFF. CDR3 nucleotide sequence: TGTGCCAGCAGCTTAGCAGAGGGCTCCGGGGAGCTGTTTTTT.

This clone was seen a few times. This chain connects TRBV9 to TRBJ2-1; 8 nucleotides match TRBD2. Trimming cost V 0 bases and J 4 bases; bases outside gene matches: 9. Germline-derived CDR1 and CDR2 are SGDLS and YYNGEE. The CDR3 has 17 residues. The CDR3 DNA sequence: TGTGCCAGCAGCGTAGTCGGTAGCGGGGTACCATACAATGAGCAGTTCTTC. Protein: CASSVVGSGVPYNEQFF.

This clone was seen a single time. V and J are TRBV6-6 and TRBJ2-1; D unclear. Trimming stripped 2 bases from V and 5 bases from J, with 7 bases between. Germline V gene data show CDR1 as MNHNY and CDR2 as SVGAGI (reference sequence). CDR3 length equals 13 residues. The CDR3 spells CASSYGLNNEQFF. In DNA form, the CDR3 reads TGTGCCAGCAGTTACGGGTTGAACAATGAGCAGTTCTTC.

This clone was observed once. The V and J genes are TRBV7-2 and TRBJ1-1; no definite D call. The CDR3 totals 15 residues. Trimming took off 1 base at V and 1 base at J, with 10 bases between the two ends. Germline CDR1 and CDR2: SGHTA and FQGNSA. The CDR3 DNA reads TGTGCCAGCAGCTTAGGTGCAGGAAGGAACACTGAAGCTTTCTTT. As protein: CASSLGAGRNTEAFF.

This clone has just one count. The J gene is TRBJ1-2, the V gene TRBV19, with TRBD1 as a possible D gene (5 bases). Germline V gives CDR1 LNHDA, CDR2 SQIVND (reference sequence). V was trimmed by 5 bases and J by 6 bases, leaving 16 bases between them. This CDR3 comprises 14 residues. CDR3 sequence (DNA): TGTGCCAGTAGTCCCGGACGGGACCTGGATGGCTACACCTTC. This codes for CASSPGRDLDGYTF.

This clone came up a few times. The genes are TRBV4-3 and TRBJ2-5; 14 bases are shared with TRBD2. The V and J ends lost 4 bases and 3 bases, in that order; junction bases with no gene match: 16. From germline, CDR1 is LGHNA and CDR2 YSLEER. The CDR3 is made up of 20 amino acids. The CDR3 spells CASSREFMTSGRAQKETQYF. The CDR3 region has the DNA TGCGCCAGCAGCCGGGAATTCATGACTAGCGGGAGGGCCCAAAAAGAGACCCAGTACTTC.

The chain uses TRBV6-5 and TRBJ1-1, with 10 nucleotides matching TRBD1. Trimming removed 1 base from V and 7 bases from J; junction bases left unmatched: 9. Germline assignment: CDR1 MNHEY and CDR2 SVGAGI. The CDR3 is made up of 16 amino acids. The CDR3 spells CASSYFGTGAVFEAFF. Written as DNA, the CDR3 is TGTGCCAGCAGTTACTTTGGGACAGGGGCTGTTTTTGAAGCTTTCTTT.

The chain joins TRBV6-5 to TRBJ1-6, with D unresolved. CDR3 size: 14 residues. V lost 2 bases, J lost 9 bases, and 11 bases lay in between. Germline V gene data show CDR1 as MNHEY and CDR2 as SVGAGI. DNA of the CDR3: TGTGCCAGCAGTTACCCCGGACGGCGTTCACCCCTCCACTTT. Translation gives CASSYPGRRSPLHF.

The rearrangement links TRBV29-1 to TRBJ2-3; D is perhaps TRBD1 or TRBD2 (5 bases each). This CDR3 contains 13 residues. V was cut by 1 base and J by 6 bases, with 11 bases left in between. Germline CDR1 and CDR2: SQVTM and ANQGSEA. CDR3 DNA: TGCAGCGTTGAAGCAGGGACCATGGATACGCAGTATTTT. It translates to CSVEAGTMDTQYF.

This sequence joins TRBV4-2 and TRBJ2-7; TRBD1 matches at 10 bases. There are 19 residues in the CDR3. V trimming: 0 bases; J trimming: 2 bases; junction bases outside the gene matches: 13. Germline CDR1 is LGHNA and CDR2 is YNFKEQ. The CDR3 nucleotides read TGTGCCAGCAGCCAAGATCACCCTCCCCGACAGGGGGCCCCCTACGAGCAGTACTTC. As protein: CASSQDHPPRQGAPYEQYF.

The genes are TRBV7-9 and TRBJ2-4, with D possibly matching TRBD2 (6 bases). CDR3 length equals 12 residues. Trimming stripped 3 bases from V and 8 bases from J, with 8 bases between. Germline assignment: CDR1 SEHNR and CDR2 FQNEAQ (reference sequence). This chain's CDR3 is CASSLSGDIQYF. In nucleotides, the CDR3 is TGTGCCAGCAGCTTGTCGGGGGACATTCAGTACTTC.

This clone was observed a single time. Written as DNA, the CDR3 is TGTGCCAGCAGCTTAGGGGTGGCAAACTATGGCTACACCTTC. Amino acid sequence: CASSLGVANYGYTF. The chain combines TRBV5-4 with TRBJ1-2, with TRBD1 as a possible D gene (5 bases). Germline lookup yields CDR1 SGHNT and CDR2 YYREEE (reference sequence). Trimming took 2 bases from V and 2 from J, leaving 10 bases between them. The CDR3 totals 14 residues.

The chain employs TRBV11-2 and TRBJ2-7; D gene uncertain. Germline values: CDR1 SGHAT, CDR2 FQNNGV. The V gene lost 0 bases and the J gene lost 3 bases, with 9 bases spanning the gap. The CDR3 has 14 residues. CDR3 protein: CASSLDPQIYEQYF. CDR3 sequence (DNA): TGTGCCAGCAGCTTAGATCCGCAGATCTACGAGCAGTACTTC.

The chain links TRBV4-3 to TRBJ1-3, with a weak D call TRBD1 (5 bases). The V and J ends lost 4 bases and 1 base respectively, with 11 bases between them. Germline V CDR1 and CDR2: LGHNA, YSLEER. The CDR3 totals 15 residues. CDR3 coding DNA: TGCGCCAGCAGCCGGGCAGGGATGTCTGGAAACACCATATATTTT. Residues: CASSRAGMSGNTIYF.

This clone has a handful of counts. The chain carries TRBV30 and TRBJ1-5; no definite D call. The CDR3 sequence is 19 residues long. V lost 0 bases to trimming and J lost 0 bases, with 21 bases between them. Germline V lookup: CDR1 GTSNPN, CDR2 SVGIG (reference sequence). CDR3 sequence (DNA): TGTGCCTGGAGTGTGGCCGGTGAATTCGGGATCTATAGCAATCAGCCCCAGCATTTT. Translation gives CAWSVAGEFGIYSNQPQHF.

The CDR3: CASSVTGLAGGRGWNEQFF. The CDR3 coding sequence is TGTGCCAGCAGCGTCACGGGACTAGCGGGAGGACGAGGATGGAATGAGCAGTTCTTC. The rearrangement links TRBV9 to TRBJ2-1; 15 bases match TRBD2. The CDR3 loop spans 19 amino acids. Germline V gives CDR1 SGDLS, CDR2 YYNGEE. Trimming at V came to 2 bases and at J to 7 bases, leaving 13 bases not matched to a gene.

This chain joins TRBV19 and TRBJ1-5; possible D gene TRBD1, 5 bases. CDR3 size: 16 residues. The V and J ends lost 4 bases and 1 base respectively, with 14 bases between them. Germline assignment: CDR1 LNHDA and CDR2 SQIVND (reference sequence). The CDR3 DNA follows: TGTGCCAGTAGTAGGACGGGGACCATCAGCAATCAGCCCCAGCATTTT. Encoded protein: CASSRTGTISNQPQHF.

The V gene is TRBV10-1, the J gene TRBJ1-4; no firm D call. Germline CDR1 is WNHNN and CDR2 is SYGVQD (reference sequence). Trimming removed 3 bases at V and 5 bases at J, with 4 bases between. This CDR3 region has 12 residues. The CDR3 DNA is TGCGCCAGCAGTGACCGGAATGAAAAACTGTTTTTT. It encodes CASSDRNEKLFF.

This chain uses TRBV9 with TRBJ1-5; tentatively, D is TRBD1 (5 bases). The CDR3 runs 13 residues. Germline CDR1 is SGDLS and CDR2 is YYNGEE. Trimming cost V 3 bases and J 4 bases, with 8 bases left between them. The CDR3 nucleotides read TGTGCCAGCAGCGCCAGGGTAAATCAGCCCCAGCATTTT. Its translation is CASSARVNQPQHF.